Presented here are 30 T cell receptor beta chains from one specimen sequenced in a study of Tregs in tolerant kidney transplant recipients. TCRdb's copy holds only in-frame clones and misses some; the assay was immunoSEQ multiplex PCR. The table lists roughly 250,000 clones, roughly four fifths of them singletons, with under 0.65% in the top ten. The sequenced sample consisted of CD4+ T cells from blood. Every receptor here comes from a human donor in good health.

The chain recombines TRBV14 with TRBJ2-7, with TRBD1 matching 8 bases. V lost 1 base and J lost 2; bases outside the gene matches: 4. The CDR3 covers 15 residues. The germline V gene has CDR1 SGHDN and CDR2 FVKESK. The CDR3 here is CASSQGQGRTYEQYF. The CDR3 DNA reads TGTGCCAGCAGCCAAGGACAGGGGAGGACCTACGAGCAGTACTTC.

This chain's CDR3 is CASSYALTGRDEQYF. The CDR3 DNA is TGTGCCAGCAGTTACGCCTTGACAGGGCGGGACGAGCAGTACTTC. V gene TRBV6-6 combines with J gene TRBJ2-7; 7 nucleotides line up with TRBD1. V trimming: 2 bases; J trimming: 5 bases; junction bases outside the gene matches: 9. Germline V lookup: CDR1 MNHNY, CDR2 SVGAGI (reference sequence). The CDR3 extends over 15 amino acids.

The V gene is TRBV18, the J gene TRBJ1-1; D remains unclear. This CDR3 contains 14 residues. V was clipped by 2 bases and J by 2 bases, with 9 bases between them. Germline V gene data show CDR1 as KGHSH and CDR2 as LQKENI. The CDR3 DNA is TGTGCCAGCTCACCAATAGACACCAACACTGAAGCTTTCTTT. Translating gives CASSPIDTNTEAFF.

This chain links TRBV15 with TRBJ2-7; no clear D gene. Germline CDR1 and CDR2: LNHNV and YYDKDF (reference sequence). The V end was cut by 5 bases, the J end by 1 base, with 15 bases between. The CDR3 runs to 15 residues. Here the CDR3 reads CATSLGPGRSYEQYF. DNA of the CDR3: TGTGCCACCAGCCTTGGACCCGGCAGATCCTACGAGCAGTACTTC.

V and J are TRBV5-1 and TRBJ2-3; 10 bases are a match to TRBD2. Per the germline V gene, CDR1 is SGHRS and CDR2 is YFSETQ. After removal of 2 bases from V and 3 bases from J, the junction contained 9 bases not matched to a gene. The CDR3 contains 17 residues. The CDR3 protein is CASSFSIAGGVTDTQYF. The CDR3 DNA reads as TGCGCCAGCAGCTTTTCAATAGCGGGGGGAGTGACAGATACGCAGTATTTT. Full variable domain (remainder filled in from reference TRBV5-1 and TRBJ2-3): KAGVTQTPRYLIKTRGQQVTLSCSPISGHRSVSWYQQTPGQGLQFLFEYFSETQRNKGNFPGRFSGRQFSNSRSEMNVSTLELGDSALYLCASSFSIAGGVTDTQYFGPGTRLTVL.

This clone showed up just once. The V gene is TRBV30, the J gene TRBJ2-3, with 7 positions matching TRBD2. Germline CDR1 is GTSNPN and CDR2 is SVGIG (reference sequence). This CDR3 has 16 amino acids. The trim removed 1 base at V and 5 bases at J, leaving 12 bases unmatched. This CDR3 reads CAWSEGGRAWGDTQYF. In DNA form, the CDR3 reads TGTGCCTGGAGTGAGGGAGGGAGGGCTTGGGGAGATACGCAGTATTTT. Looking up the rest from reference TRBV30 and TRBJ2-3 gives the full variable domain: SQTIHQWPATLVQPVGSPLSLECTVEGTSNPNLYWYRQAAGRGLQLLFYSVGIGQISSEVPQNLSASRPQDRQFILSSKKLLLSDSGFYLCAWSEGGRAWGDTQYFGPGTRLTVL.

The gene calls are TRBV5-5 and TRBJ2-2; D not certain. The V gene's germline CDR1 is SGHKS and CDR2 YYEKEE (reference sequence). The CDR3 consists of 16 residues. Trimming took off 0 bases at V and 4 bases at J, with 13 bases between the two ends. The CDR3, as DNA: TGTGCCAGCAGCTTGGATCCAGGTCGTGCCACCGGGGAGCTGTTTTTT. It encodes CASSLDPGRATGELFF. Using reference TRBV5-5 and TRBJ2-2 for the parts outside the CDR3, the full variable domain is DAGVTQSPTHLIKTRGQQVTLRCSPISGHKSVSWYQQVLGQGPQFIFQYYEKEERGRGNFPDRFSARQFPNYSSELNVNALLLGDSALYLCASSLDPGRATGELFFGEGSRLTVL.

The CDR3 DNA sequence: TGCGCCAGCAGCTTGGGGGCAAGAGGGCACTATGGCTACACCTTC. Its protein product is CASSLGARGHYGYTF. V gene TRBV5-1 combines with J gene TRBJ1-2; D unresolved. The CDR3 sequence is 15 residues long. Looked up from germline, CDR1 is SGHRS and CDR2 is YFSETQ. V was pared by 0 bases and J by 3 bases, with 12 bases between.

The rearrangement joins TRBV27 to TRBJ1-1, with TRBD1 as a possible D gene (5 bases). V dropped 5 bases and J dropped 7 bases, with 14 bases sitting between them. The CDR3 is 13 residues long. The germline gives CDR1 MNHEY, CDR2 SMNVEV (reference sequence). CDR3 protein: CASSPPSGGEAFF. DNA for the CDR3: TGTGCCAGCAGTCCCCCTAGTGGGGGTGAAGCTTTCTTT.

V usage is TRBV14 and J usage is TRBJ2-3; D is unclear. Germline lookup yields CDR1 SGHDN and CDR2 FVKESK. The CDR3 runs to 15 residues. The V end lost 0 bases, the J end lost 2 bases, and 9 bases lay between the germline ends. For the CDR3, the DNA is TGTGCCAGCAGCCAAGATTGGGTCTACACAGATACGCAGTATTTT. It translates to CASSQDWVYTDTQYF.

Here the CDR3 DNA reads TGTGCCAGTAGCCCAGTCCTGAACACTGAAGCTTTCTTT. Translation: CASSPVLNTEAFF. This sequence joins TRBV19 and TRBJ1-1; no clear D gene. Germline lookup yields CDR1 LNHDA and CDR2 SQIVND (reference sequence). The length of the CDR3 is 13 residues. V lost 6 bases to trimming and J lost 0 bases, with 8 bases between them.

The chain links TRBV29-1 to TRBJ2-2, with 11 nucleotides matching TRBD2. The CDR3 contains 13 residues. Germline CDR1 is SQVTM and CDR2 is ANQGSEA. With V trimmed by 6 bases and J by 5 bases, 2 bases remained unmatched. The CDR3 protein is CSVGTSGTGELFF. Written as DNA, the CDR3 is TGCAGCGTCGGGACTAGCGGAACCGGGGAGCTGTTTTTT.

V and J are TRBV6-5 and TRBJ1-6; tentatively, D is TRBD1 (6 bases). CDR1 MNHEY and CDR2 SVGAGI come from the germline V gene. V was trimmed by 0 bases and J by 7 bases, leaving 13 bases between them. This CDR3 is built from 16 residues. The DNA of the CDR3 is TGTGCCAGCAGTTACTCGAAAAACAGGGAAAATTCACCCCTCCACTTT. Amino acids: CASSYSKNRENSPLHF.

This chain uses TRBV5-1 with TRBJ2-7, with 8 positions matching TRBD1. Trimming cost V 3 bases and J 2 bases; bases outside gene matches: 10. This CDR3 region has 16 residues. Germline V CDR1 and CDR2: SGHRS, YFSETQ. CDR3 nucleotide sequence: TGCGCCAGCAGCTCGCCTGTACAGGGGGACCCCTACGAGCAGTACTTC. Translating it yields CASSSPVQGDPYEQYF. Together with reference TRBV5-1 and TRBJ2-7, the CDR3 gives the full variable domain: KAGVTQTPRYLIKTRGQQVTLSCSPISGHRSVSWYQQTPGQGLQFLFEYFSETQRNKGNFPGRFSGRQFSNSRSEMNVSTLELGDSALYLCASSSPVQGDPYEQYFGPGTRLTVT.

The chain uses TRBV25-1 and TRBJ1-5, with D hard to call. V gave up 7 bases and J gave up 5 bases, with 3 bases separating them. Germline assignment: CDR1 MGHDK and CDR2 SYGVNS. This CDR3 has 10 residues. The CDR3 bases are TGTGCCAGCACCGATCAGCCCCAGCATTTT. Amino acid sequence: CASTDQPQHF.

This sequence joins TRBV29-1 and TRBJ2-1; D unclear. The V end lost 8 bases, the J end lost 8 bases, and 13 bases lay between the germline ends. Germline V lookup: CDR1 SQVTM, CDR2 ANQGSEA. The length of the CDR3 is 11 residues. The CDR3 DNA reads TGCAGCTCTGATTACACGGATGAGCAGTTCTTC. Translation: CSSDYTDEQFF.

This clone was detected a few times. The chain joins TRBV6-6 to TRBJ2-7; the match to TRBD1 covers 10 bases. CDR1 MNHNY and CDR2 SVGAGI come from the germline V gene (reference sequence). V gave up 4 bases and J gave up 2 bases; unmatched junction bases: 2. The CDR3 is 14 residues long. The CDR3 DNA is TGTGCCAGCAGTTTAGGGACAGGGGCCTACGAGCAGTACTTC. Residues: CASSLGTGAYEQYF.

V usage is TRBV18 and J usage is TRBJ2-1; no reliable D call. Trimming pared 3 bases from V and 4 bases from J, leaving 10 bases between. The CDR3 is made up of 14 amino acids. Germline V gene lookup returns CDR1 KGHSH and CDR2 LQKENI. CDR3 in DNA: TGTGCCAGCTCACCCAACTCGGATTACAATGAGCAGTTCTTC. This encodes CASSPNSDYNEQFF.

The chain has TRBV5-1 and TRBJ1-2; 9 positions match TRBD1. CDR3 length: 14 amino acids. Germline V lookup: CDR1 SGHRS, CDR2 YFSETQ. With V trimmed by 4 bases and J by 2 bases, 3 bases remained unmatched. CDR3 nucleotides: TGCGCCAGCAGCCAAGGGACAGGGAACTATGGCTACACCTTC. The encoded protein is CASSQGTGNYGYTF.

The J gene is TRBJ2-6, the V gene TRBV7-2; no clear D gene. CDR1 and CDR2 (germline): SGHTA, FQGNSA. There are 12 residues in the CDR3. Trimming took off 10 bases at V and 1 base at J, with 5 bases between the two ends. CDR3 bases: TGTGCCACCTCGTCTGGGGCCAACGTCCTGACTTTC. It encodes CATSSGANVLTF.

The V call is TRBV6-1, the J call TRBJ2-1; 7 nucleotides align to TRBD2. The CDR3 sequence is 16 residues long. The V gene's germline CDR1 is MNHNS and CDR2 SASEGT. Trimming at V came to 2 bases and at J to 6 bases, leaving 10 bases not matched to a gene. The CDR3 here is CASSETGEGPSNEQFF. The CDR3 coding sequence is TGTGCCAGCAGTGAAACGGGGGAGGGCCCGTCCAATGAGCAGTTCTTC.

This clone turned up a few times. The CDR3 region is CASSPKGMDTGELFF. CDR3 DNA: TGTGCCAGCTCACCGAAGGGGATGGACACCGGGGAGCTGTTTTTT. The chain employs TRBV18 and TRBJ2-2, with D tentatively TRBD1 (5 bases). V lost 3 bases, J lost 3 bases, and 11 bases lay in between. Germline V gene sequence: CDR1 KGHSH, CDR2 LQKENI. The CDR3 contains 15 residues.

This chain connects TRBV6-1 to TRBJ2-2, with D perhaps TRBD1 (6 bases). Germline lookup yields CDR1 MNHNS and CDR2 SASEGT. V gave up 4 bases and J gave up 1 base, with 16 bases separating them. The CDR3 spans 17 residues. The DNA of the CDR3 is TGTGCCAGCAGTGCAAAAAGGACAGACTTGAACACCGGGGAGCTGTTTTTT. It yields the protein CASSAKRTDLNTGELFF.

For the CDR3, the DNA is TGTGCCAGCAGCCCGGGTGGGACAGCTAACACTGAAGCTTTCTTT. Amino acids: CASSPGGTANTEAFF. The chain carries TRBV11-3 and TRBJ1-1, with 7 bases that match TRBD1. The CDR3 covers 15 residues. Germline V lookup: CDR1 SGHNT, CDR2 YENEEA. The V gene end was trimmed by 5 bases and the J gene end by 2 bases; junction bases not matched to a gene: 8.

This clone showed up just once. The chain recombines TRBV5-4 with TRBJ1-1; 11 bases agree with TRBD1. Germline CDR1 SGHNT, CDR2 YYREEE (reference sequence). The CDR3 runs 16 residues. J gave up 0 bases and V 4 bases, and 5 bases lay outside the gene matches. The CDR3, as DNA: TGTGCCAGCAGCCGGACAGGGGGCATGATGAACACTGAAGCTTTCTTT. This encodes CASSRTGGMMNTEAFF. Drawing the rest from reference TRBV5-4 and TRBJ1-1, the complete variable domain is ETGVTQSPTHLIKTRGQQVTLRCSSQSGHNTVSWYQQALGQGPQFIFQYYREEENGRGNFPPRFSGLQFPNYSSELNVNALELDDSALYLCASSRTGGMMNTEAFFGQGTRLTVV.

The chain employs TRBV6-1 and TRBJ2-1; the D gene is possibly TRBD1 (6 bases). CDR3 length: 16 residues. V was trimmed by 4 bases and J by 0 bases, leaving 13 bases between them. Germline loops: CDR1 MNHNS, CDR2 SASEGT. In nucleotides, the CDR3 is TGTGCCAGCAGTGGCCGAGACAGGAGCTCCTACAATGAGCAGTTCTTC. It is translated as CASSGRDRSSYNEQFF.

This clone was counted only a few times. V usage is TRBV27 and J usage is TRBJ1-1; a possible D gene is TRBD1 (5 bases). Germline assignment: CDR1 MNHEY and CDR2 SMNVEV (reference sequence). Deletions cut 7 bases from V and 5 bases from J, with 14 bases between. This CDR3 contains 13 residues. In DNA, the CDR3 is TGTGCCAGCACCCGTCTGAGGGGAACTGAAGCTTTCTTT. This translates into CASTRLRGTEAFF.

The rearrangement joins TRBV9 to TRBJ2-3; TRBD2 matches 9 bases. This CDR3 is 15 amino acids long. From germline, CDR1 is SGDLS and CDR2 YYNGEE. The ends lost 0 bases at V and 4 bases at J; junction bases unmatched: 3. CDR3 amino acids: CASSVASGIADTQYF. The CDR3 nucleotides are TGTGCCAGCAGCGTAGCTAGCGGGATTGCAGATACGCAGTATTTT.

The rearrangement joins TRBV5-6 to TRBJ2-5; 10 nucleotides match TRBD1. The DNA end is a closer match to TRBJ2-7, so the J assignment may be wrong. CDR3 length: 16 amino acids. CDR1 is SGHDT and CDR2 is YYEEEE in the germline V gene. The CDR3 coding sequence is TGTGCCAGCAGCATACGGACAGGGGGAGGCCTAGACGAGCAGTACTTC. It is translated as CASSIRTGGGLDEQYF.

The chain carries TRBV9 and TRBJ1-2; no reliable D call. Germline lookup yields CDR1 SGDLS and CDR2 YYNGEE. The length of the CDR3 is 14 residues. V gave up 3 bases and J gave up 1 base, with 10 bases separating them. CDR3 bases: TGTGCCAGCAGCGCCCAGACGGGTAACTATGGCTACACCTTC. Its translation is CASSAQTGNYGYTF. The whole variable domain, remainder taken from reference TRBV9 and TRBJ1-2, is DSGVTQTPKHLITATGQRVTLRCSPRSGDLSVYWYQQSLDQGLQFLIQYYNGEERAKGNILERFSAQQFPDLHSELNLSSLELGDSALYFCASSAQTGNYGYTFGSGTRLTVV.